This T cell receptor beta chain was observed in a study of blood T cell repertoires in COVID-19. At the level of the study: Collection of acute and convalescent COVID-19 samples took place in the United States, Italy and Spain.

The V gene end was trimmed by 0 bases and the J gene end by 5 bases; junction bases not matched to a gene: 13. The CDR3 runs to 18 residues. Germline CDR1 SGHTS, CDR2 YDEGEE. Assignment of participants to cohorts was predicated upon participant-reported clinical history. Authors' data handling: Reference gene primer amplification in the assay estimated nucleated cell counts. Some clones are missing from TCRdb's copy, which holds only in-frame ones; the method was immunoSEQ multiplex PCR. V and J calls and clone size are copied from that table; D and trimming were computed from the DNA. Here the sample spans about 280,000 clones, 75% to 90% being singletons.

The chain employs TRBV5-8 and TRBJ1-2; 10 bases line up with TRBD1. The sequence was collected from a woman between 45 and 60 years old who had recovered from COVID-19. Material: PBMCs or T cells enriched from blood (not recorded which). This CDR3 reads CASSLGGTGANWKYGYTF. In DNA, the CDR3 is TGTGCCAGCAGCTTGGGTGGGACAGGGGCCAACTGGAAGTATGGCTACACCTTC. Full variable domain (missing parts from reference TRBV5-8 and TRBJ1-2): EAGVTQSPTHLIKTRGQQATLRCSPISGHTSVYWYQQALGLGLQFLLWYDEGEERNRGNFPPRFSGRQFPNYSSELNVNALELEDSALYLCASSLGGTGANWKYGYTFGSGTRLTVV.